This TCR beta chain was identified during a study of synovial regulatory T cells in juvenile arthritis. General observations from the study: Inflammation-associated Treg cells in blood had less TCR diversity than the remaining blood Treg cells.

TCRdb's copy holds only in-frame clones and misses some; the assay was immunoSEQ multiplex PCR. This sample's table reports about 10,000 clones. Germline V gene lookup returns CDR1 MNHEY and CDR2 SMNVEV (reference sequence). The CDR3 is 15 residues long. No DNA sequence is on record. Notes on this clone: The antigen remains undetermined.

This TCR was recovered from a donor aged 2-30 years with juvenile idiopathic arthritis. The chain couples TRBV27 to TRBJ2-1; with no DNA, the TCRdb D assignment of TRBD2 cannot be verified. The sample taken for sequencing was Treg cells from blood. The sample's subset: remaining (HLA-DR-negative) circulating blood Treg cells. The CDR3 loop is CASSRPLTSGREQFF.